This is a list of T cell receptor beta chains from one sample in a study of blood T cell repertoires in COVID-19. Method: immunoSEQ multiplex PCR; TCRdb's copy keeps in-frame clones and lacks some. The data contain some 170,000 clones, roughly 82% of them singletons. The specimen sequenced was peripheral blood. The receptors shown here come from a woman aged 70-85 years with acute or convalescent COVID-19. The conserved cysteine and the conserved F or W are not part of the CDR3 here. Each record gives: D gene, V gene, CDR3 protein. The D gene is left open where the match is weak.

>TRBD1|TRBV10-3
AISTGQGADGYT
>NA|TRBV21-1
ASSKKPTGRGNQPQH
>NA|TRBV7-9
ASSLARDTYSGNTIY
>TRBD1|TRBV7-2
ASSTTGGVTEAF
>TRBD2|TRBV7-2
ASSSGLVSYNEQF
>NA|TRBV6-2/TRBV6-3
ASSYPQGNVGETQY
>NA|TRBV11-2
ASSPSDGNSPLH
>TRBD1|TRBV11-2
ASAGTGKTGELF
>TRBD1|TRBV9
ASSTRTGRQGGGYT
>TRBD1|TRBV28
ASKTGGKNGYT
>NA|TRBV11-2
ASSLSVPSGANVLT
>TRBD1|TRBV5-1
ASTSTGYTGELF
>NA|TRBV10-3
AISDVLQETQY
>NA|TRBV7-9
ASSLVGASGNTIY
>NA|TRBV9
ASSESSASGETQY
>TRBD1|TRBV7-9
ASSRDRVGNQPQH
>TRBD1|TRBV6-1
ASSEYGTGVYEQY
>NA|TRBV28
ASSLPTGGYDGYT
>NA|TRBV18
ASSPMPSESYEQY
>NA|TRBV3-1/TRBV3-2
ASTQTALSGNTIY
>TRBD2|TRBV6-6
ASSYSRLAGTDTQY
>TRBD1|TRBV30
ACRDRGWSEAF
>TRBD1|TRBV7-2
ASSITGGSGELF
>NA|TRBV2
ASCPQGYTEAF
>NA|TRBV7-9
ASSLDVSGKGV
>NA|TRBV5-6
ASSFPGYGYT
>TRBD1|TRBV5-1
ASSKGFRDRGTDTQY
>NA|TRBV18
ASSPGQWNSPLH
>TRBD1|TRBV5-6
ASSFTGTGGETQY
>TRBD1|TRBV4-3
ASSQQPGQAINTIY
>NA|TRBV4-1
ASSQEPTKGLNGYT
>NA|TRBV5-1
ASSTSTTGYEQY
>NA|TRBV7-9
ASSLGPRGRGTDTQY
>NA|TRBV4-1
ASSQEGRGDGYT
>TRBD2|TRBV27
ASSLKRTSGGRLPSYNEQF
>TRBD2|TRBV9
ASSGWELAGALSSYNEQF
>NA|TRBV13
ASSLGRGPLNTQY
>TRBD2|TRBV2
ASSRGLVGTYEQY
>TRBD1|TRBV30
AYTRDRGLYYGYT
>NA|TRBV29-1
SVEDPDRSYEQY
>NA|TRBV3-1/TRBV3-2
ASSPTGNQPQH
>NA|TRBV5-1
ASSADITYGYT
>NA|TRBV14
ASSQHRLPQETQY
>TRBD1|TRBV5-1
ASSLGQGLYEQY
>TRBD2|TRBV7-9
ASSFAGLADQETQY
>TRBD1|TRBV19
ASSMGRGPQNTEAF
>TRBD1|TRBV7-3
ASSASDRGKAF
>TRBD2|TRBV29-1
SVEDTSGRMWGANEQF
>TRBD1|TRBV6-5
ASSLRQGLNSPLH
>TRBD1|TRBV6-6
ASSYPGTGDHEQY
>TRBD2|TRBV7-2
ASSLLAGGHYEQY
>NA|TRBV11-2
ATQVPANTGELF
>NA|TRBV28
ASSLGGYGPYEQY
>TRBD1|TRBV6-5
ASSGGTGLYEQY
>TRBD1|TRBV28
ASSRDRARETQY
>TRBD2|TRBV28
ASNQSRGAKQY
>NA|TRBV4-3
ASSQDVGAGAF
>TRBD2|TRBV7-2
ASIEASGRGDEQY
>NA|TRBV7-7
ASSPLVSNLWEQF
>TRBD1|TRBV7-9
ASSSNRGLRPHYGYT